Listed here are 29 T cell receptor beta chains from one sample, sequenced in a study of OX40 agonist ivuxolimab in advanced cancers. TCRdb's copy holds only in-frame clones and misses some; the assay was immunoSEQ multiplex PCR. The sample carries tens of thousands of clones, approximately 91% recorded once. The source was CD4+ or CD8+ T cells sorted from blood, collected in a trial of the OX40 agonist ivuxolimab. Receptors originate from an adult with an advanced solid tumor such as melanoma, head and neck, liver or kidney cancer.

This CDR3 reads CASSSHGQWNAFF. CDR3 DNA sequence: TGTGCCAGCAGTTCCCATGGACAATGGAACGCTTTCTTT. V is TRBV27 and J is TRBJ1-1; tentative D call: TRBD1 (5 bases). The CDR3 loop spans 13 amino acids. Germline V gives CDR1 MNHEY, CDR2 SMNVEV (reference sequence). V was pared by 4 bases and J by 11 bases, with 17 bases between.

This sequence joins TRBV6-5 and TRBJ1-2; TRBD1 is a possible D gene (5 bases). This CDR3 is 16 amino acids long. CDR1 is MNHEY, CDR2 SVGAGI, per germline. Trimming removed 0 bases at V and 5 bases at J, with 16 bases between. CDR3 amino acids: CASSYSQSQGRYGYTF. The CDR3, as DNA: TGTGCCAGCAGTTACTCTCAGTCTCAGGGTCGGTATGGCTACACCTTC.

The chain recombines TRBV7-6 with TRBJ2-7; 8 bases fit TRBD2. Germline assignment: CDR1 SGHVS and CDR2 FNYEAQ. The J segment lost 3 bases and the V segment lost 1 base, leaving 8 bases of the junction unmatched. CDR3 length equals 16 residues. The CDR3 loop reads CASSLVGAGAGYEQYF. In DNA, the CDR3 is TGTGCCAGCAGCTTAGTCGGAGCGGGAGCTGGCTACGAGCAGTACTTC.

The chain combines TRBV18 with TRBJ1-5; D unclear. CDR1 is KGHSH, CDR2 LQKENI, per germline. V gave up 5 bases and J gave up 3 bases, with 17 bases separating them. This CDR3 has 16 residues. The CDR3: CASSSSILTDNQPQHF. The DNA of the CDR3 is TGTGCCAGCTCATCATCCATCCTTACAGACAATCAGCCCCAGCATTTT.

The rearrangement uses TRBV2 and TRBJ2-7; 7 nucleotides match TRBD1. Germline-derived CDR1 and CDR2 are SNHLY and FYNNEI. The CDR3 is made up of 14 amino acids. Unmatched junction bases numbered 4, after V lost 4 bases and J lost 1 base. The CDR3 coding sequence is TGTGCCAGCAGTGGCGGACAGGTTTCCTACGAGCAGTACTTC. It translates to CASSGGQVSYEQYF.

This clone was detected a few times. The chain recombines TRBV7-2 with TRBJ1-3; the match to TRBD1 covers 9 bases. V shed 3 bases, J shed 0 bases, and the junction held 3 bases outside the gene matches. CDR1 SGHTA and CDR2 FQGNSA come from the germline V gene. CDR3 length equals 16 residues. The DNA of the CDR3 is TGTGCCAGCAGCTTGGGGACAGGGCGCTCTGGAAACACCATATATTTT. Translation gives CASSLGTGRSGNTIYF. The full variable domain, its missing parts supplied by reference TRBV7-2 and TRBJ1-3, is GAGVSQSPSNKVTEKGKDVELRCDPISGHTALYWYRQSLGQGLEFLIYFQGNSAPDKSGLPSDRFSAERTGGSVSTLTIQRTQQEDSAVYLCASSLGTGRSGNTIYFGEGSWLTVV.

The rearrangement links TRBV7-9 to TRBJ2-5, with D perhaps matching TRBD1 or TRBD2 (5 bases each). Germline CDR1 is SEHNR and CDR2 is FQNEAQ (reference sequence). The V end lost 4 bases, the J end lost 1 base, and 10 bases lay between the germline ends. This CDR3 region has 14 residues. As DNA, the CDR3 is TGTGCCAGCAGCTCCACTAGGGGCCAAGAGACCCAGTACTTC. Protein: CASSSTRGQETQYF.

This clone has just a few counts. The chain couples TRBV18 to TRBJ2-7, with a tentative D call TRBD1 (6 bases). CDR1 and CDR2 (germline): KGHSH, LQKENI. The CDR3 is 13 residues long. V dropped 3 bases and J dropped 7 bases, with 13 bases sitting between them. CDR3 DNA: TGTGCCAGCTCACCGGGACAATCTCGGGAGCAGTACTTC. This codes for CASSPGQSREQYF.

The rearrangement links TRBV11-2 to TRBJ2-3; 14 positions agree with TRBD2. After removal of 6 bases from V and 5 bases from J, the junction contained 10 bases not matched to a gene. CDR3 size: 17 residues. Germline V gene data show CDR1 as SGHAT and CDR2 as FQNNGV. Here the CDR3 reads CASSLGTSGRGEDTQYF. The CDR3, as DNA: TGTGCCAGCAGTCTTGGGACTAGCGGGAGAGGTGAAGATACGCAGTATTTT.

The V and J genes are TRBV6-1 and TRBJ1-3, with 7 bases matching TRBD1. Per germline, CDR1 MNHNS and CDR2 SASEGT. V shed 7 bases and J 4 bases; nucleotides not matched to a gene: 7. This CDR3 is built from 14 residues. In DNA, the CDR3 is TGTGCCAGCACTCTTGGGACAGAAGGAAACACCATATATTTT. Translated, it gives CASTLGTEGNTIYF.

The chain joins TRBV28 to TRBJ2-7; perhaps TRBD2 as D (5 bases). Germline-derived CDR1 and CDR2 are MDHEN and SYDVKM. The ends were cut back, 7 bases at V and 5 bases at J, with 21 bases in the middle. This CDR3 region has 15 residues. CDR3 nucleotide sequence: TGTGCCAGCAATCCCCTCGGCGTGAGGGAGAACGAGCAGTACTTC. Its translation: CASNPLGVRENEQYF.

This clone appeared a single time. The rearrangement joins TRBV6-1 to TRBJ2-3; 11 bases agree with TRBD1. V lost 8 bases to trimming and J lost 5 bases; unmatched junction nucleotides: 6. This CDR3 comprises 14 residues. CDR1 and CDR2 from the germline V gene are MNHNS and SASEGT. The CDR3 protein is CASRTGGAQDTQYF. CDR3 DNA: TGTGCCAGCCGGACAGGGGGCGCCCAAGATACGCAGTATTTT.

The CDR3 loop is CASSFGQGYEQYF. The CDR3 DNA sequence: TGTGCCAGCAGCTTTGGACAGGGATACGAGCAGTACTTC. V gene TRBV7-9 combines with J gene TRBJ2-7; TRBD1 aligns across 8 bases. This CDR3 is 13 amino acids long. Germline assignment: CDR1 SEHNR and CDR2 FQNEAQ (reference sequence). V gave up 3 bases and J gave up 4 bases; unmatched junction bases: 2.

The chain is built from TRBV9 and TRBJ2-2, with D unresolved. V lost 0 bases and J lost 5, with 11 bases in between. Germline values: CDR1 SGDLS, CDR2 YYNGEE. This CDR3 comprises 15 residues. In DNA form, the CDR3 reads TGTGCCAGCAGCGTAGAGACCGTCAGGACCGGGGAGCTGTTTTTT. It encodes CASSVETVRTGELFF.

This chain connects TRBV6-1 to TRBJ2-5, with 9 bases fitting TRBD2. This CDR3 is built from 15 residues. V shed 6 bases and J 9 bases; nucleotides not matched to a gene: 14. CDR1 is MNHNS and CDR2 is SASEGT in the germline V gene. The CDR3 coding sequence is TGTGCCAGCAGGTCCGGGACTAGCTCAACAGGGGCCCAGTACTTC. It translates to CASRSGTSSTGAQYF.

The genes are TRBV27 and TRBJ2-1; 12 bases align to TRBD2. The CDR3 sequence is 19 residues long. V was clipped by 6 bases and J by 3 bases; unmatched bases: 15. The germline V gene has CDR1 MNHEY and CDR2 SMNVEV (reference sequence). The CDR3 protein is CASRGLAGPKELIYNEQFF. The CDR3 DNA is TGTGCCAGCAGAGGACTAGCGGGACCAAAGGAGCTCATCTACAATGAGCAGTTCTTC.

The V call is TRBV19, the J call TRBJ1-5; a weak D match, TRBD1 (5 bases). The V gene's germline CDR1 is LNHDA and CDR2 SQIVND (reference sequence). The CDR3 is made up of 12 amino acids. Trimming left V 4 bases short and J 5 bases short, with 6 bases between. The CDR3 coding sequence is TGTGCCAGTAGTACGACAGATCAGCCCCAGCATTTT. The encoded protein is CASSTTDQPQHF.

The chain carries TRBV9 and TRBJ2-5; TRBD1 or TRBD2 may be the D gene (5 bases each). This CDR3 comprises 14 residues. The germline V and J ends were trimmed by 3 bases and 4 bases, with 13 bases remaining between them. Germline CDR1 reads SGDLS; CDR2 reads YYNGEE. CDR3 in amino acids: CASSARDGGETQYF. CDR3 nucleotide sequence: TGTGCCAGCAGCGCCCGGGACGGCGGAGAGACCCAGTACTTC.

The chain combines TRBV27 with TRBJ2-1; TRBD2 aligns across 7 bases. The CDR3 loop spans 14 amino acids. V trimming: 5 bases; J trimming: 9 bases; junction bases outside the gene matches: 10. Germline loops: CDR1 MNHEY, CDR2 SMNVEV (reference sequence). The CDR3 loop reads CASSPSGSIGEQFF. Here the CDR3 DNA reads TGTGCCAGCAGTCCTAGCGGAAGCATAGGTGAGCAGTTCTTC.

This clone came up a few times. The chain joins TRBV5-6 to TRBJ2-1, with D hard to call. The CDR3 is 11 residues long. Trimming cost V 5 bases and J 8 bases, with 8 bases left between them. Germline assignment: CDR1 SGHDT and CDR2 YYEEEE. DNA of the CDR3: TGTGCCAGCAGTCGACGCCATGAGCAGTTCTTC. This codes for CASSRRHEQFF.

The CDR3 spells CAISELAQGNYGYTF. Here the CDR3 DNA reads TGTGCCATCAGTGAACTGGCACAGGGAAACTATGGCTACACCTTC. The chain carries TRBV10-3 and TRBJ1-2; D perhaps matches TRBD1 (6 bases). Germline-derived CDR1 and CDR2 are ENHRY and SYGVKD. This CDR3 is 15 amino acids long. V was trimmed by 3 bases and J by 2 bases, leaving 13 bases between them.

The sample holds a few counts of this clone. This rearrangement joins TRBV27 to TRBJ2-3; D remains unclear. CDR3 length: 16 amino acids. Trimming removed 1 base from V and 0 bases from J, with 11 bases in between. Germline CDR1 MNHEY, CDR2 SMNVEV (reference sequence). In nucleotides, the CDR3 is TGTGCCAGCAGTTTATGGGCCGACTTTAGCACAGATACGCAGTATTTT. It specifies CASSLWADFSTDTQYF.

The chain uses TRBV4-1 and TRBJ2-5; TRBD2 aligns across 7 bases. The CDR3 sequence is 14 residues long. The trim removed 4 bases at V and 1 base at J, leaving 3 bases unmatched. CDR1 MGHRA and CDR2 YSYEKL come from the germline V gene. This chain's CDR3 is CASSPSGTQETQYF. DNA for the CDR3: TGCGCCAGCAGCCCAAGCGGGACCCAAGAGACCCAGTACTTC.

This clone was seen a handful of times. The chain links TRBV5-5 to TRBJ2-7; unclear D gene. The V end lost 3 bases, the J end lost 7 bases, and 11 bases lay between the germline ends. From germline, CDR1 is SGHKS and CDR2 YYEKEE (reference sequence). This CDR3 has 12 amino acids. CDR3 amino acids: CASSSMVGEQYF. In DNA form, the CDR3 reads TGTGCCAGCAGCTCTATGGTGGGGGAGCAGTACTTC.

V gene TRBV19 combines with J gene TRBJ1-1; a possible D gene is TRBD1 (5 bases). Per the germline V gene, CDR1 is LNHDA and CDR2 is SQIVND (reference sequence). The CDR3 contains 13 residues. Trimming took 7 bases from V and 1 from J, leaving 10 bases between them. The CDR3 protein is CASMLTANTEAFF. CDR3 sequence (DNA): TGTGCCAGTATGTTGACAGCGAACACTGAAGCTTTCTTT.

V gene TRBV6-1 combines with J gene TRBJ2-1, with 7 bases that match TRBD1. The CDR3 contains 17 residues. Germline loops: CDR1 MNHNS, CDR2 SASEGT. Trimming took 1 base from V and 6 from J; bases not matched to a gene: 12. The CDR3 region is CASSEEGPGQPFNEQFF. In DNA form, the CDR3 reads TGTGCCAGCAGTGAAGAGGGACCGGGACAGCCCTTCAATGAGCAGTTCTTC.

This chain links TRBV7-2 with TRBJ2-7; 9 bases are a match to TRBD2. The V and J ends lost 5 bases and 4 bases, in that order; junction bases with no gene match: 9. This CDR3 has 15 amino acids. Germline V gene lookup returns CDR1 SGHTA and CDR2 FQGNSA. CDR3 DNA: TGTGCCAGCAGCCCCCGGACTAGCGCATCTTACGAGCAGTACTTC. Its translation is CASSPRTSASYEQYF.

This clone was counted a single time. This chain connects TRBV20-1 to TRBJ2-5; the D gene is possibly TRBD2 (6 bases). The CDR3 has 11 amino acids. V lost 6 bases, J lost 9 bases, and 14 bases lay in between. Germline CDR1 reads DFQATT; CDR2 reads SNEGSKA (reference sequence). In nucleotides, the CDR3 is TGCAGTGCAGGTCGTGGCGGGGCCCAGTACTTC. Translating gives CSAGRGGAQYF.

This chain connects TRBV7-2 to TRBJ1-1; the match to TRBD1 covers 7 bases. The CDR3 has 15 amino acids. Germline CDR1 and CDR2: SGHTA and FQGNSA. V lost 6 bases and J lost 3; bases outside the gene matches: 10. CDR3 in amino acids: CASRQGSGLHTEAFF. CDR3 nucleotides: TGTGCCAGCAGACAGGGGAGTGGGCTGCACACTGAAGCTTTCTTT.